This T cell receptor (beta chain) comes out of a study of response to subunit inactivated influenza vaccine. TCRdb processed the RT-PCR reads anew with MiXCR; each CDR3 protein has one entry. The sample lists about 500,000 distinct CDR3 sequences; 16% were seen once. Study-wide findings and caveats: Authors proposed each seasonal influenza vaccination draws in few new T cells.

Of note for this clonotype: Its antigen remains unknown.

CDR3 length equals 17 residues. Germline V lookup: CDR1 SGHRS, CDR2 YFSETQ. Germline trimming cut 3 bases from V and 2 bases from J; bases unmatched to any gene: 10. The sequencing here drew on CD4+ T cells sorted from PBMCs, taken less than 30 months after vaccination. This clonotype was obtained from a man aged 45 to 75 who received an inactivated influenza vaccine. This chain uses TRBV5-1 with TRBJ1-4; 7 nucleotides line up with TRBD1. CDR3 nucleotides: TGCGCCAGCAGCTCGACAGGGATGCGGGCGACTAATGAAAAACTGTTTTTT. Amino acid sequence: CASSSTGMRATNEKLFF.